These 21 T cell receptor beta chains originate from one sample sequenced in a study of OX40 agonist ivuxolimab in advanced cancers. The data were produced by immunoSEQ multiplex PCR, yet TCRdb's version contains in-frame clones alone and is incomplete. The data contain about 79,000 clones, roughly 84% of them singletons. The sequencing here drew on CD4+ or CD8+ T cells sorted from blood, taken in a trial of the OX40 agonist ivuxolimab. These receptors all come from an adult with an advanced solid tumor such as melanoma, head and neck, liver or kidney cancer.

The rearrangement links TRBV5-4 to TRBJ2-2; 10 bases line up with TRBD1. The trim removed 4 bases at V and 6 bases at J, leaving 9 bases unmatched. Germline V gene sequence: CDR1 SGHNT, CDR2 YYREEE (reference sequence). This CDR3 comprises 16 residues. The CDR3, as DNA: TGTGCCAGCAGCCAATACCAGGGACAGGGGCCCGGGGAGCTGTTTTTT. Residues: CASSQYQGQGPGELFF.

The chain employs TRBV18 and TRBJ2-7; D remains unclear. This CDR3 region has 16 residues. Between the trimmed V and J ends, which lost 3 bases and 1 base, there was a span of 16 bases. Germline V gene sequence: CDR1 KGHSH, CDR2 LQKENI. The CDR3 DNA follows: TGTGCCAGCTCACCCGGGTCCAGTATGGTATCCTACGAGCAGTACTTC. Protein: CASSPGSSMVSYEQYF.

The V and J genes are TRBV2 and TRBJ2-7; TRBD1 or TRBD2 may be the D gene (5 bases each). The V end lost 7 bases, the J end lost 3 bases, and 13 bases lay between the germline ends. This CDR3 contains 13 residues. Germline CDR1 reads SNHLY; CDR2 reads FYNNEI. This CDR3 reads CASMAGRSYEQYF. The CDR3 DNA reads TGTGCCAGCATGGCAGGGAGAAGCTACGAGCAGTACTTC. Using reference TRBV2 and TRBJ2-7 for the parts outside the CDR3, the full variable domain is EPEVTQTPSHQVTQMGQEVILRCVPISNHLYFYWYRQILGQKVEFLVSFYNNEISEKSEIFDDQFSVERPDGSNFTLKIRSTKLEDSAMYFCASMAGRSYEQYFGPGTRLTVT.

V gene TRBV6-4 combines with J gene TRBJ1-6; TRBD1 matches at 11 bases. The V segment lost 3 bases and the J segment 9 bases; nucleotides outside the gene matches: 1. CDR1 and CDR2 (germline): MRHNA, SNTAGT. The CDR3 has 14 amino acids. Written as DNA, the CDR3 is TGTGCCAGCAGTGATGGACAGGGGGCTTCACCCCTCCACTTT. Translated: CASSDGQGASPLHF.

The chain recombines TRBV18 with TRBJ2-5; D could derive from TRBD1 or TRBD2 (5 bases each). With 2 bases removed from V and 4 bases from J, the gap between germline ends came to 14 bases. This CDR3 has 15 amino acids. The germline CDR1 and CDR2 sequences are KGHSH and LQKENI. Here the CDR3 DNA reads TGTGCCAGCTCACCAAACCGGGACCCCCGAGAGACCCAGTACTTC. Its translation: CASSPNRDPRETQYF.

The chain employs TRBV19 and TRBJ2-1, with TRBD2 matching over 13 bases. In germline, CDR1 is LNHDA, CDR2 SQIVND (reference sequence). The CDR3 consists of 15 residues. Losses at the gene ends were 6 bases for V and 7 bases for J; bases not matched to a gene: 6. CDR3 amino acids: CASRKLAGGGNEQFF. As DNA, the CDR3 is TGTGCCAGTAGAAAACTAGCGGGAGGGGGGAATGAGCAGTTCTTC.

The chain combines TRBV30 with TRBJ2-7, with 10 bases fitting TRBD1. The V segment lost 5 bases and the J segment 12 bases; nucleotides outside the gene matches: 4. Germline V gene sequence: CDR1 GTSNPN, CDR2 SVGIG (reference sequence). The CDR3 spans 10 residues. The CDR3 region has the DNA TGTGCCTGGGGCGGGACAGGGGTGTACTTC. The encoded protein is CAWGGTGVYF.

This clone was detected only a few times. This chain links TRBV13 with TRBJ2-5; D may match TRBD1 or TRBD2 (5 bases each). CDR1 and CDR2 (germline): PRHDT, FYEKMQ (reference sequence). The V gene lost 5 bases and the J gene lost 2 bases, with 15 bases spanning the gap. The CDR3 covers 15 residues. CDR3 protein: CASSQRWGSQETQYF. CDR3 nucleotide sequence: TGTGCCAGCAGCCAGAGGTGGGGGAGTCAAGAGACCCAGTACTTC. The full variable domain, its missing parts supplied by reference TRBV13 and TRBJ2-5, is AAGVIQSPRHLIKEKRETATLKCYPIPRHDTVYWYQQGPGQDPQFLISFYEKMQSDKGSIPDRFSAQQFSDYHSELNMSSLELGDSALYFCASSQRWGSQETQYFGPGTRLLVL.

The DNA of the CDR3 is TGTGCCAGCAGTTATGGGACAGGAATTCCCTACGAGCAGTACTTC. This encodes CASSYGTGIPYEQYF. This rearrangement joins TRBV6-5 to TRBJ2-7, with 8 positions matching TRBD1. CDR1 and CDR2 (germline): MNHEY, SVGAGI. The length of the CDR3 is 15 residues. J lost 2 bases, V lost 3 bases, and 6 bases had no gene match.

The chain has TRBV5-1 and TRBJ1-1; 9 nucleotides agree with TRBD1. The germline gives CDR1 SGHRS, CDR2 YFSETQ. CDR3 length: 14 residues. J was trimmed by 5 bases and V by 4 bases; bases with no gene match: 6. DNA of the CDR3: TGCGCCAGCAGCCCACAGGGGGCAGGGACTGAAGCTTTCTTT. Its protein is CASSPQGAGTEAFF. Supplemented by reference TRBV5-1 and TRBJ1-1, the full variable domain reads KAGVTQTPRYLIKTRGQQVTLSCSPISGHRSVSWYQQTPGQGLQFLFEYFSETQRNKGNFPGRFSGRQFSNSRSEMNVSTLELGDSALYLCASSPQGAGTEAFFGQGTRLTVV.

The chain recombines TRBV28 with TRBJ2-7; 7 bases match TRBD2. CDR3 length: 15 residues. From germline, CDR1 is MDHEN and CDR2 SYDVKM. The V and J ends lost 3 bases and 4 bases, in that order; junction bases with no gene match: 9. The CDR3 DNA reads TGTGCCAGCAGTTTCATAGCGGGTGTTGGGTACGAGCAGTACTTC. As protein: CASSFIAGVGYEQYF.

This clone was seen only once. This sequence joins TRBV30 and TRBJ2-5; 7 bases line up with TRBD1. Germline V gene lookup returns CDR1 GTSNPN and CDR2 SVGIG (reference sequence). V was clipped by 3 bases and J by 7 bases; unmatched bases: 8. CDR3 size: 13 residues. CDR3 sequence: CAWRDGQVRTQYF. CDR3 sequence (DNA): TGTGCCTGGAGGGACGGACAGGTCCGGACCCAGTACTTC.

The rearrangement links TRBV19 to TRBJ1-1; D gene ambiguous. This CDR3 region has 13 residues. Germline CDR1 LNHDA, CDR2 SQIVND (reference sequence). The ends were cut back, 7 bases at V and 0 bases at J, with 9 bases in the middle. CDR3 DNA sequence: TGTGCCAGTAATTTCGAGTTGAACACTGAAGCTTTCTTT. It specifies CASNFELNTEAFF.

Only a few counts were recorded for this clone. The J gene is TRBJ2-6, the V gene TRBV7-9; no firm D call. The CDR3 is made up of 13 amino acids. V lost 0 bases, J lost 3 bases, and 0 bases lay in between. Germline assignment: CDR1 SEHNR and CDR2 FQNEAQ (reference sequence). The CDR3 nucleotides read TGTGCCAGCAGCTTAGCTGGGGCCAACGTCCTGACTTTC. This translates into CASSLAGANVLTF.

This clone was observed a few times. This chain uses TRBV11-2 with TRBJ1-1; D remains unclear. The germline CDR1 and CDR2 sequences are SGHAT and FQNNGV. Trimming pared 6 bases from V and 7 bases from J, leaving 9 bases between. The CDR3 is made up of 11 amino acids. CDR3 nucleotides: TGTGCCAGCAGAAAGGGAGATGAAGCTTTCTTT. This encodes CASRKGDEAFF.

The chain uses TRBV28 and TRBJ1-1; D is unclear. V was trimmed by 2 bases and J by 0 bases, leaving 7 bases between them. The CDR3 length is 14 residues. The germline V gene encodes CDR1 MDHEN and CDR2 SYDVKM. CDR3 sequence: CASSLGRLNTEAFF. The CDR3 nucleotides are TGTGCCAGCAGTTTAGGCAGATTGAACACTGAAGCTTTCTTT.

V gene TRBV21-1 combines with J gene TRBJ2-7; the table names TRBD2, a call not compared with the DNA. TRBV21-1 is recorded as a pseudogene. This CDR3 has 17 residues. The CDR3 coding sequence is TGTGCCAGCAGCAAGAGTAGAGTAACTAGCGGGACCTACGAGCAGTACTTC. The encoded protein is CASSKSRVTSGTYEQYF.

The genes are TRBV4-2 and TRBJ2-1; D not resolved. CDR1 is LGHNA and CDR2 is YNFKEQ in the germline V gene. V lost 0 bases to trimming and J lost 5 bases, with 14 bases between them. The CDR3 sequence is 16 residues long. The CDR3 here is CASSQDNDLTHNEQFF. The CDR3 coding sequence is TGTGCCAGCAGCCAAGATAACGACCTTACCCACAATGAGCAGTTCTTC.

The CDR3 loop reads CASSLGGNYYGYTF. The CDR3 DNA reads as TGTGCCAGCAGCTTAGGGGGGAACTACTATGGCTACACCTTC. This sequence joins TRBV7-9 and TRBJ1-2, with a tentative D call TRBD1 (5 bases). Germline V gene sequence: CDR1 SEHNR, CDR2 FQNEAQ (reference sequence). This CDR3 region has 14 residues. V gave up 1 base and J gave up 3 bases, with 9 bases separating them.

This clone was detected only a few times. The chain joins TRBV2 to TRBJ2-5, with TRBD2 as a possible D gene (6 bases). Trimming left V 5 bases short and J 5 bases short, with 18 bases between. The germline gives CDR1 SNHLY, CDR2 FYNNEI. The CDR3 totals 15 residues. CDR3 nucleotide sequence: TGTGCCAGCAGTTACCTAGGAGGCAGCGGGGAGACCCAGTACTTC. As protein: CASSYLGGSGETQYF.

The chain recombines TRBV12-5 with TRBJ1-5; D ambiguous. CDR1 and CDR2 from the germline V gene are LGHNT and FRNRAP. V was cut by 5 bases and J by 0 bases, with 20 bases left in between. This CDR3 is 18 amino acids long. The CDR3 is CASGGIMWGFHSNQPQHF. CDR3 coding DNA: TGTGCTAGTGGTGGAATAATGTGGGGTTTTCATAGCAATCAGCCCCAGCATTTT.